This TCR beta chain was identified in a study of tumor-infiltrating lymphocytes in localized non-small cell lung cancer. About the research overall: Each patient gave resected tumor and non-adjacent uninvolved lung tissue.

Study-wide points: Only some patients had TCR sequencing, depending on available tissue. Compared with uninvolved lung, tumors showed higher T cell infiltration by TCRbeta sequencing. Different pieces of the same tissue went to different assays, confounding technical variation with intratumor heterogeneity.

The CDR3 runs 16 residues. Per the germline V gene, CDR1 is LNHDA and CDR2 is SQIVND (reference sequence). V shed 4 bases, J shed 4 bases, and the junction held 8 bases outside the gene matches. Profiled with immunoSEQ multiplex PCR; TCRdb holds only in-frame clones, not every one. The sample consists of 14,000 or so clones, under 70% of them appearing once. Comment on this clone: Its antigen is still unknown.

The sequence was collected from a human donor with non-small cell lung cancer. V and J are TRBV19 and TRBJ2-3; 10 bases fit TRBD1. Sequenced input: uninvolved lung tissue not adjacent to the tumor. In DNA form, the CDR3 reads TGTGCCAGTAGTACTCGGGACAGGGGCTGGGCAGATACGCAGTATTTT. This codes for CASSTRDRGWADTQYF.